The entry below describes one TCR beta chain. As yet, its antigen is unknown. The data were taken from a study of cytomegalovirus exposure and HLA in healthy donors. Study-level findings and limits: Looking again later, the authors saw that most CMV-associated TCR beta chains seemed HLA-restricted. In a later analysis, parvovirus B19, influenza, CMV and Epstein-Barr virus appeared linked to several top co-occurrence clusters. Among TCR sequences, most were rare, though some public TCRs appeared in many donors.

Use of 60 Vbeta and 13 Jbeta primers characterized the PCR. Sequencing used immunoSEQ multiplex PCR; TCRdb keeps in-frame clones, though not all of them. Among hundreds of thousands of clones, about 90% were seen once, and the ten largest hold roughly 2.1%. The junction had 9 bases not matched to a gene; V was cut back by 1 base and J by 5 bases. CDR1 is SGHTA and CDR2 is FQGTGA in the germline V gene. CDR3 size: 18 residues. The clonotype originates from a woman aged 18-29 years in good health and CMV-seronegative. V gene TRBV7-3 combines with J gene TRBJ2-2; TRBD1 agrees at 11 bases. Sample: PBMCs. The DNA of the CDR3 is TGTGCCAGCAGCTTAAACCTACCGGGGACAGGGGGAACCGGGGAGCTGTTTTTT. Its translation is CASSLNLPGTGGTGELFF.